These 19 T cell receptor beta chains were sequenced from one sample in a study of blood T cells in healthy people across ages. Combining a sample-barcoded 5' primer with a J-beta primer mix, a second PCR ran for roughly 7 to 11 cycles. From the 5' RACE reads, TCRdb called clonotypes with MiXCR, one entry per CDR3 protein. The repertoire has 450,000 to 700,000 distinct CDR3 sequences, 25% to 30% of them found once; the top ten carry about a fifth. Sequenced input: blood. The receptors stem from a woman in her 70s in good health.

The gene calls are TRBV7-8 and TRBJ1-2, with TRBD1 as a possible D gene (6 bases). Trimming removed 5 bases at V and 0 bases at J, with 13 bases between. CDR1 is SGHVS and CDR2 is FQNEAQ in the germline V gene. The CDR3 contains 15 residues. CDR3 nucleotides: TGTGCCAGCAGCCTCGGACAGCCTTCTAACTATGGCTACACCTTC. Amino acid sequence: CASSLGQPSNYGYTF.

This clonotype turned up a few times. The chain employs TRBV5-6 and TRBJ2-1; D possibly corresponds to TRBD1 (5 bases). The CDR3 sequence is 18 residues long. CDR1 is SGHDT and CDR2 is YYEEEE in the germline V gene. V dropped 6 bases and J dropped 2 bases, with 24 bases sitting between them. The CDR3 loop is CASILFKDSLKTYNEQFF. The CDR3 DNA follows: TGTGCCAGCATCCTCTTCAAAGACAGCCTCAAAACCTACAATGAGCAGTTCTTC.

The genes are TRBV12-3 or TRBV12-4 and TRBJ2-4; possibly TRBD1 for D (6 bases). The CDR3 spans 15 residues. V lost 6 bases and J 6 bases, leaving 18 bases between the germline ends. The CDR3 DNA reads as TGTGCCAGCAGCTTACAGGGAACTCTTGGAAACATTCAGTACTTC. Protein product: CASSLQGTLGNIQYF.

V and J are TRBV6-6 and TRBJ1-4; TRBD1 aligns across 7 bases. Germline V gives CDR1 MNHNY, CDR2 SVGAGI (reference sequence). The trim removed 2 bases at V and 8 bases at J, leaving 11 bases unmatched. This CDR3 has 16 residues. The CDR3 spells CASSYPQGRGQEKLFF. CDR3 nucleotide sequence: TGTGCCAGCAGTTACCCACAGGGGCGCGGACAGGAAAAACTGTTTTTT.

This clonotype was seen repeatedly, ten times or more. This chain uses TRBV7-3 with TRBJ2-3; 11 bases align to TRBD2. The J segment lost 4 bases and the V segment lost 4 bases, leaving 1 base of the junction unmatched. The CDR3 sequence is 14 residues long. From germline, CDR1 is SGHTA and CDR2 FQGTGA. CDR3 residues: CASSSGLAADTQYF. The CDR3 bases are TGTGCCAGCAGCTCGGGACTAGCGGCAGATACGCAGTATTTT. Supplemented by reference TRBV7-3 and TRBJ2-3, the full variable domain reads GAGVSQTPSNKVTEKGKYVELRCDPISGHTALYWYRQSLGQGPEFLIYFQGTGAADDSGLPNDRFFAVRPEGSVSTLKIQRTERGDSAVYLCASSSGLAADTQYFGPGTRLTVL.

The rearrangement uses TRBV7-9 and TRBJ1-4; D not certain. Trimming left V 5 bases short and J 0 bases short, with 13 bases between. CDR1 SEHNR and CDR2 FQNEAQ come from the germline V gene (reference sequence). The CDR3 extends over 16 amino acids. CDR3 sequence: CASSTDGRTTNEKLFF. The CDR3 region has the DNA TGTGCCAGCAGCACCGACGGACGGACAACTAATGAAAAACTGTTTTTT.

The CDR3 DNA reads as TGCAGTGTTAATAAGGCCGGGGAGACCCAGTACTTC. It translates to CSVNKAGETQYF. J is TRBJ2-5 and V is TRBV20-1; D ambiguous. The CDR3 totals 12 residues. V lost 7 bases and J 5 bases, leaving 14 bases between the germline ends. The germline V gene has CDR1 DFQATT and CDR2 SNEGSKA (reference sequence).

The chain recombines TRBV21-1 with TRBJ1-4; the table names TRBD1, a call not compared with the DNA. TRBV21-1 is a recognized pseudogene. This CDR3 is built from 15 residues. CDR3 residues: CASIIGAATNEKLFF. The CDR3 DNA reads TGTGCCAGCATCATTGGGGCGGCAACTAATGAAAAACTGTTTTTT.

This chain links TRBV11-2 with TRBJ1-1, with no clear D. V was pared by 4 bases and J by 1 base, with 10 bases between. The germline V gene has CDR1 SGHAT and CDR2 FQNNGV. The CDR3 length is 14 residues. The CDR3 nucleotides read TGTGCCAGCAGCTCCCACGCCCAGAACACTGAAGCTTTCTTT. Translating gives CASSSHAQNTEAFF.

This clonotype was seen repeatedly, ten times or more. The CDR3 sequence: CASSPIGGYGYTF. For the CDR3, the DNA is TGTGCCAGCAGTCCGATAGGGGGCTATGGCTACACCTTC. The gene calls are TRBV27 and TRBJ1-2, with TRBD1 as a possible D gene (6 bases). The germline gives CDR1 MNHEY, CDR2 SMNVEV (reference sequence). The CDR3 loop spans 13 amino acids. Trimming cost V 5 bases and J 4 bases, with 11 bases left between them.

As to this clonotype: The junction departs from the called germline gene at one end, perhaps through a read error. The rearrangement links TRBV6-1 to TRBJ2-5, with D possibly TRBD1 on 6 matching bases. The CDR3 has 15 residues. CDR1 MNHNS and CDR2 SASEGT come from the germline V gene. CDR3: CASSEGQAGQKTQYF. CDR3 DNA: TGTGCCAGCAGTGAAGGACAGGCCGGCCAAAAGACCCAGTACTTC.

This clonotype was seen more than once but under ten times. The V and J genes are TRBV12-3 or TRBV12-4 and TRBJ2-1; a possible D gene is TRBD2 (7 bases). The germline V and J ends were trimmed by 0 bases and 6 bases, with 12 bases remaining between them. The CDR3 contains 15 residues. The CDR3 DNA reads as TGTGCCAGCAGTTTAGCGGGGGCGGGGGTCAATGAGCAGTTCTTC. Its translation is CASSLAGAGVNEQFF.

This clonotype appeared a few times. The V call is TRBV5-1, the J call TRBJ1-3; no definite D call. V lost 6 bases and J lost 4, with 11 bases in between. There are 13 residues in the CDR3. Germline CDR1 is SGHRS and CDR2 is YFSETQ. This CDR3 reads CASTLGLGNTIYF. The CDR3 DNA reads as TGCGCCAGCACCCTCGGTTTAGGAAACACCATATATTTT.

This chain joins TRBV3-1 and TRBJ1-2; the match to TRBD1 covers 7 bases. V was clipped by 2 bases and J by 2 bases; unmatched bases: 8. CDR1 LGHDT and CDR2 YNNKEL come from the germline V gene (reference sequence). The CDR3 contains 16 residues. CDR3 in amino acids: CASSQQGGRGNYGYTF. CDR3 DNA sequence: TGTGCCAGCAGCCAACAGGGGGGTCGTGGAAACTATGGCTACACCTTC.

The gene calls are TRBV5-1 and TRBJ2-7, with D perhaps matching TRBD2 (6 bases). The DNA end is more similar to TRBJ2-1, so the J call may be wrong. Germline V gene lookup returns CDR1 SGHRS and CDR2 YFSETQ. The CDR3 spans 17 residues. DNA for the CDR3: TGCGCCAGCAGCTTGGCCGCTGGACTAACTTTTATCGGTGAGCAGTTCTTC. Translated: CASSLAAGLTFIGEQFF.

The chain joins TRBV12-3 or TRBV12-4 to TRBJ2-5; 7 positions agree with TRBD1. The CDR3 has 15 amino acids. Trimming at V came to 5 bases and at J to 5 bases, leaving 11 bases not matched to a gene. The CDR3 region has the DNA TGTGCCAGCAGTCCAACGACAGGGTTTTCTGAGACCCAGTACTTC. As protein: CASSPTTGFSETQYF.

Here the CDR3 reads CASSLSYNSHEQFF. As DNA, the CDR3 is TGTGCCAGCAGCTTATCGTATAATAGCCATGAGCAGTTCTTC. V usage is TRBV7-3 and J usage is TRBJ2-1; D ambiguous. The CDR3 runs 14 residues. Germline V gene lookup returns CDR1 SGHTA and CDR2 FQGTGA. V lost 2 bases, J lost 8 bases, and 13 bases lay in between.

This clonotype has more than one count but fewer than ten. This chain uses TRBV5-1 with TRBJ2-1; no clear D. The V gene lost 3 bases and the J gene lost 0 bases, with 7 bases spanning the gap. Germline-derived CDR1 and CDR2 are SGHRS and YFSETQ. This CDR3 comprises 14 residues. CDR3 region: CASSSESSYNEQFF. The CDR3 DNA sequence: TGCGCCAGCAGCTCCGAGAGCTCCTACAATGAGCAGTTCTTC.

In this sample, this clonotype turned up a few times. The chain recombines TRBV6-6 with TRBJ2-5, with 13 nucleotides matching TRBD2. V lost 2 bases, J lost 5 bases, and 2 bases stayed unmatched. CDR3 length: 15 residues. CDR1 and CDR2 (germline): MNHNY, SVGAGI (reference sequence). CDR3 in amino acids: CASSYRTSGGETQYF. The CDR3 region has the DNA TGTGCCAGCAGTTACAGGACTAGCGGGGGCGAGACCCAGTACTTC.